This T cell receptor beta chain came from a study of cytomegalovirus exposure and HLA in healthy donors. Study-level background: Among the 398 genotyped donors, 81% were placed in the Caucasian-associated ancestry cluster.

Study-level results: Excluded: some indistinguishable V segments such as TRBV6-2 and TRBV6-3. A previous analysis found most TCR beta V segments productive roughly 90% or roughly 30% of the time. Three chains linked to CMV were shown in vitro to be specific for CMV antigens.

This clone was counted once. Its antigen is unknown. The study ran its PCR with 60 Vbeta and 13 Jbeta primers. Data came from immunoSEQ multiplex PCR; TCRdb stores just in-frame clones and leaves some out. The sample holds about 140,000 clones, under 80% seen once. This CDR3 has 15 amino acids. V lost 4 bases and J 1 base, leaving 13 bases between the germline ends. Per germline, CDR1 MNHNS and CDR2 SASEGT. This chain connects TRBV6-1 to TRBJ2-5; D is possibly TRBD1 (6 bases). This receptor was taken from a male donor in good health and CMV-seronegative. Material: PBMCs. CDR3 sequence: CASSVRQVIQETQYF. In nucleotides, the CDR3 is TGTGCCAGCAGTGTCCGACAGGTCATCCAAGAGACCCAGTACTTC.